These T cell receptor beta chains were read from a single sample in a study of blood T cells in healthy people across ages. TCRdb analysed the 5' RACE reads with MiXCR anew, one entry per CDR3 protein. The table records about 1,000,000 distinct CDR3 sequences, 40% to 45% of them present only once. Sequenced: blood. The receptors come from a woman between 55 and 75 years old in good health. Each CDR3 is given with its conserved first and last residue. Each record gives: V gene, D gene, clone size, J gene, CDR3 protein, CDR3 DNA. D genes are given only for firm matches. Clone size appears in some rows only: once, few, many, or a class for an expanded clone.

TRBV3-1	TRBD2	NA	TRBJ2-7	CASSHNPGTSGSEQYF	TGTGCCAGCAGCCACAACCCCGGGACTAGCGGGAGCGAGCAGTACTTC
TRBV2	TRBD1	NA	TRBJ1-1	CASSLRTGRNTEAFF	TGTGCCAGCAGTTTACGGACAGGGAGGAACACTGAAGCTTTCTTT
TRBV25-1	TRBD2	NA	TRBJ2-5	CASGAGGQETQYF	TGTGCCAGCGGAGCGGGGGGCCAAGAGACCCAGTACTTC
TRBV9	NA	NA	TRBJ2-3	CASSGSEFSAQYF	TGTGCCAGCAGCGGATCCGAGTTCTCGGCGCAGTATTTT
TRBV12-3/TRBV12-4	TRBD1	once	TRBJ2-5	CASSFSGQGVVQYF	TGTGCCAGCAGTTTTTCGGGACAGGGTGTCGTGCAGTACTTC
TRBV10-3	NA	NA	TRBJ1-2	CAISDRDGANYGYTF	TGTGCCATCAGTGATCGGGACGGGGCGAACTATGGCTACACCTTC
TRBV6-5	NA	NA	TRBJ2-7	CASSYQGTDYYEQYF	TGTGCCAGCAGTTACCAAGGGACGGACTACTACGAGCAGTACTTC
TRBV20-1	TRBD2	NA	TRBJ2-5	CSARVSGRVETQYF	TGCAGTGCTAGAGTTAGCGGGAGAGTGGAGACCCAGTACTTC
TRBV20-1	TRBD2	few	TRBJ2-3	CSARESGRAGLADTQYF	TGCAGTGCTAGAGAGAGCGGGAGGGCCGGGTTGGCAGATACGCAGTATTTT
TRBV6-1	TRBD1	NA	TRBJ1-2	CASTPRQGIDGHTF	TGTGCCAGCACCCCTCGACAGGGCATCGATGGCCACACCTTC
TRBV4-1	NA	few	TRBJ1-2	CASSQDLVPEDNYGYTF	TGCGCCAGCAGCCAAGATCTCGTACCAGAGGATAACTATGGCTACACCTTC
TRBV6-5	NA	NA	TRBJ2-1	CASSYGQIQETQFF	TGTGCCAGCAGTTACGGACAGATACAAGAGACCCAGTTCTTC
TRBV7-2	NA	few	TRBJ1-5	CASSLVLGSNQPQHF	TGTGCCAGCAGCCTCGTCCTGGGTAGCAATCAGCCCCAGCATTTT
TRBV20-1	NA	few	TRBJ2-6	CSAGATGANVLTF	TGCAGTGCTGGGGCTACTGGGGCCAACGTCCTGACTTTC
TRBV6-1	NA	NA	TRBJ2-7	CASSPFDTGEQYF	TGTGCCAGCAGTCCCTTTGACACGGGCGAGCAGTACTTC
TRBV24-1	TRBD2	NA	TRBJ2-1	CATSDPGTSGRNEQFF	TGTGCCACCAGTGACCCCGGGACTAGCGGGAGGAATGAGCAGTTCTTC
TRBV4-1	NA	NA	TRBJ2-7	CASSQATAGEQYF	TGCGCCAGCAGCCAAGCCACCGCGGGCGAGCAGTACTTC
TRBV6-5	TRBD2	few	TRBJ2-1	CASSGRARNEQFF	TGTGCCAGCAGCGGGAGGGCCCGCAATGAGCAGTTCTTC
TRBV2	TRBD1	NA	TRBJ1-2	CASTLGQGGYGYTF	TGTGCCAGCACCCTTGGACAGGGCGGCTATGGCTACACCTTC
TRBV9	TRBD2	NA	TRBJ2-1	CASSVGIAGDVEEQFF	TGTGCCAGCAGCGTAGGGATAGCGGGAGACGTAGAAGAGCAGTTCTTC
TRBV12-3/TRBV12-4	TRBD2	NA	TRBJ2-1	CASSFSRGGSANEQFF	TGTGCCAGCAGTTTCTCCCGCGGGGGGAGCGCAAATGAGCAGTTCTTC
TRBV20-1	NA	NA	TRBJ1-1	CSARKEGSPEAFF	TGCAGTGCTAGGAAGGAAGGGAGCCCTGAAGCTTTCTTT
TRBV9	NA	NA	TRBJ2-6	CASSVVAMAGANVLTF	TGTGCCAGCAGCGTAGTTGCTATGGCTGGGGCCAACGTCCTGACTTTC
TRBV2	NA	once	TRBJ2-5	CASKGIRARETQYF	TGTGCCAGCAAAGGGATCAGGGCACGGGAGACCCAGTACTTC
TRBV28	NA	few	TRBJ2-6	CASASVGPGPSGANVLTF	TGTGCCAGCGCCTCAGTGGGCCCCGGTCCCTCAGGGGCCAACGTCCTGACTTTC
TRBV11-2	NA	few	TRBJ2-7	CASSLSTWEQYF	TGTGCCAGCAGCTTATCGACTTGGGAGCAGTACTTC
TRBV5-1	NA	NA	TRBJ2-4	CASRPGPGDPKNIQYF	TGCGCCAGCAGACCGGGACCCGGGGACCCCAAAAACATTCAGTACTTC
TRBV27	NA	NA	TRBJ2-1	CASSPSPPNEQFF	TGTGCCAGCAGTCCTTCCCCCCCCAATGAGCAGTTCTTC
TRBV28	TRBD2	NA	TRBJ2-4	CASSSPYDSGRRAKNIQYF	TGTGCCAGCAGTTCCCCCTACGACAGCGGGAGGCGAGCCAAAAACATTCAGTACTTC
TRBV5-1	TRBD2	NA	TRBJ2-1	CASSLAGGPVDEQFF	TGCGCCAGCAGCTTAGCGGGAGGGCCGGTAGATGAGCAGTTCTTC
TRBV9	NA	NA	TRBJ1-2	CASSSTRRGYTF	TGTGCCAGCAGCTCGACACGCCGCGGCTACACCTTC
TRBV6-1	NA	once	TRBJ1-1	CASSATIQTTTEAFF	TGTGCCAGCAGTGCTACTATACAGACTACCACTGAAGCTTTCTTT
TRBV12-3/TRBV12-4	TRBD2	NA	TRBJ2-3	CASIASGTSTDTQYF	TGTGCCAGCATCGCCAGCGGGACTAGCACAGATACGCAGTATTTT